This TCR beta chain came from a study of blood T cell repertoires in COVID-19. Authors' data handling: Estimated nucleated cell counts came from reference gene primer amplification. Clones were read by immunoSEQ multiplex PCR, and TCRdb kept only the in-frame ones, dropping some. V, J and clone size are those of that table, while D and trimming were read from the DNA. Of fewer than 400,000 clones in the sample, 85% to 90% were seen once. Deletions cut 5 bases from V and 4 bases from J, with 18 bases between. Per germline, CDR1 LNHDA and CDR2 SQIVND (reference sequence). CDR3 length equals 15 residues.

The rearrangement joins TRBV19 to TRBJ2-7; D not certain. This TCR was recovered from a human donor in a cohort sampled during active COVID-19. The sequenced sample consisted of peripheral blood. The CDR3 sequence: CASSVGVGRPYEQYF. CDR3 in DNA: TGTGCCAGTAGTGTTGGAGTAGGTCGGCCGTACGAGCAGTACTTC.